This T cell receptor (beta chain) came from a study of blood T cell repertoires in COVID-19. About the study: Acute-phase and convalescent COVID-19 samples originated in the United States, Italy and Spain. T cells, B-cell-depleted T cells, or PBMCs provided the cDNA or gDNA that served as material.

Original data processing: Estimated nucleated cell counts came from reference gene primer amplification. Here immunoSEQ multiplex PCR was the method, and the copy in TCRdb shows in-frame clones only, minus some. The V and J calls and clone size are taken from that table; D and trimming were inferred from the DNA. This sample has 200,000 to 250,000 clones, with about nine tenths found just once. V lost 5 bases, J lost 4 bases, and 15 bases lay in between. The CDR3 totals 15 residues. Germline values: CDR1 SGHTA, CDR2 FQGNSA. This TCR was recovered from a woman in her sixties or seventies with acute or convalescent COVID-19. This chain connects TRBV7-2 to TRBJ1-3; tentatively, D is TRBD1 (6 bases). The sample comprised peripheral blood. The DNA of the CDR3 is TGTGCCAGCAGCCCGGGGGGGGCAGGCGGAAACACCATATATTTT. This gives the protein CASSPGGAGGNTIYF.